This TCR beta chain was sequenced for a study of T cell repertoires in cytomegalovirus infection. Study-wide background: CMV infection and matching HLA type were both indicated by public TCR beta signatures. Findings of the study overall: HLA-C-restricted TCR beta clonotypes specific for CMV led the ex vivo response.

TCRdb reprocessed the reads via MiXCR and lists one record per CDR3 protein. The sample has 200,000 or so distinct CDR3 sequences; about 21% are singletons. This clonotype has a handful of counts. Its target is not known. The receptor was derived from a human donor in good health (CMV status not recorded). Some clones in this sample may be carry-over from other donors' samples. Sequenced input: PBMCs.

CDR3 sequence: CASSWDGRNEQFF. The CDR3, as DNA: TGTGCCAGCAGCTGGGACGGTCGGAATGAGCAGTTCTTC. This chain connects TRBV7-3 to TRBJ2-1; D may be TRBD1 or TRBD2 (5 bases each). The CDR3 is made up of 13 amino acids. Germline V gene sequence: CDR1 SGHTA, CDR2 FQGTGA. Trimming took 4 bases from V and 7 from J, leaving 11 bases between them.